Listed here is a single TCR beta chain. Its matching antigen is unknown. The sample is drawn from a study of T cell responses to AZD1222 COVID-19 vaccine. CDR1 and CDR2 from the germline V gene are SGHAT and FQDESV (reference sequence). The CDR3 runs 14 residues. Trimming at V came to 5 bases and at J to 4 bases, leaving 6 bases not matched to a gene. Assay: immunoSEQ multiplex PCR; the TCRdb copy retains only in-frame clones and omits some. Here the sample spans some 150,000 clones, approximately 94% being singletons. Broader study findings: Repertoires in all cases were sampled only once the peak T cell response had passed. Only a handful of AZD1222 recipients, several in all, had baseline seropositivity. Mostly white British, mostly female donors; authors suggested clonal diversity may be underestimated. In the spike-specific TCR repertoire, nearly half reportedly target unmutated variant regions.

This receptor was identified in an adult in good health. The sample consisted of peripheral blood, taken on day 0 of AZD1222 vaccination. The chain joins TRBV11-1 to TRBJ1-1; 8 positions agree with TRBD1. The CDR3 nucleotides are TGTGCCAGCAGCCAGACAGGGGTCGGCACTGAAGCTTTCTTT. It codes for CASSQTGVGTEAFF. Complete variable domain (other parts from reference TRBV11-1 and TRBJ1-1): EAEVAQSPRYKITEKSQAVAFWCDPISGHATLYWYRQILGQGPELLVQFQDESVVDDSQLPKDRFSAERLKGVDSTLKIQPAELGDSAMYLCASSQTGVGTEAFFGQGTRLTVV.